This TCR beta chain is drawn from a study of PD-1 blockade in classical Hodgkin lymphoma. General observations from the study: The study reported lower baseline TCR diversity in newly diagnosed patients than in healthy donors. With respect to the repertoire differences, their causes, possibly disease activity or prior therapy, remain undefined.

Germline V CDR1 and CDR2: SGDLS, YYNGEE. V was pared by 4 bases and J by 5 bases, with 5 bases of the junction left unmatched. The CDR3 length is 14 residues. The data were produced by immunoSEQ multiplex PCR, yet TCRdb's version contains in-frame clones alone and is incomplete. The table lists fewer than 35,000 clones, approximately 93% of them singletons, with about 4% in the top ten. In regard to this clone: Its target is unknown.

Time point in this sample: newly diagnosed, previously untreated cHL patient sample. The comparison group had newly diagnosed, previously untreated classical Hodgkin lymphoma. The sequence was collected from a human donor with classical Hodgkin lymphoma. This chain uses TRBV9 with TRBJ2-2, with 7 bases lining up with TRBD2. Sequencing was carried out using peripheral blood mononuclear cells (PBMCs). The CDR3 nucleotides read TGTGCCAGCAGCCCCACACTAGCGACCGGGGAGCTGTTTTTT. Translated, it gives CASSPTLATGELFF.